This passage covers 20 T cell receptor beta chains from one sample sequenced in a study of technical replicates of blood from several donors. TCRdb's copy holds only in-frame clones and misses some; the assay was immunoSEQ multiplex PCR. The sample shows 54,000 or so clones, around 94% of them seen only once. The sequenced sample was T cells isolated from PBMCs. These receptors came from a human donor in good health.

The chain carries TRBV11-2 and TRBJ2-1, with 10 positions matching TRBD2. V was clipped by 6 bases and J by 8 bases; unmatched bases: 10. The CDR3 length is 15 residues. Germline V lookup: CDR1 SGHAT, CDR2 FQNNGV. The chain's CDR3 is CASRRSGRAVDEQFF. In DNA, the CDR3 is TGTGCCAGCAGACGGAGCGGGAGGGCCGTTGATGAGCAGTTCTTC.

This chain joins TRBV5-4 and TRBJ2-5, with D perhaps matching TRBD1 (6 bases). V lost 0 bases, J lost 5 bases, and 8 bases lay in between. The CDR3 is 13 amino acids. CDR1 is SGHNT and CDR2 is YYREEE in the germline V gene (reference sequence). The CDR3 reads CASSLEGEETQYF. CDR3 sequence (DNA): TGTGCCAGCAGCTTGGAGGGGGAGGAGACCCAGTACTTC.

The CDR3: CASSLAQGVEQYF. The CDR3 nucleotides are TGCGCCAGCAGCTTGGCTCAGGGCGTCGAGCAGTACTTC. The rearrangement joins TRBV5-1 to TRBJ2-7; tentatively, D is TRBD1 (5 bases). The CDR3 runs to 13 residues. The germline V and J ends were trimmed by 0 bases and 6 bases, with 10 bases remaining between them. Per the germline V gene, CDR1 is SGHRS and CDR2 is YFSETQ.

The chain links TRBV18 to TRBJ1-1; unclear D gene. CDR1 is KGHSH, CDR2 LQKENI, per germline. The V and J ends lost 3 bases and 5 bases respectively, with 10 bases between them. The CDR3 consists of 13 residues. The CDR3 here is CASSPGVGTEAFF. The CDR3 coding sequence is TGTGCCAGCTCACCCGGGGTCGGAACTGAAGCTTTCTTT. Drawing the rest from reference TRBV18 and TRBJ1-1, the complete variable domain is NAGVMQNPRHLVRRRGQEARLRCSPMKGHSHVYWYRQLPEEGLKFMVYLQKENIIDESGMPKERFSAEFPKEGPSILRIQQVVRGDSAAYFCASSPGVGTEAFFGQGTRLTVV.

V usage is TRBV18 and J usage is TRBJ2-3; TRBD1 matches 7 bases. Germline CDR1 is KGHSH and CDR2 is LQKENI. The CDR3 has 16 amino acids. J lost 0 bases, V lost 3 bases, and 6 bases had no gene match. The CDR3 region has the DNA TGTGCCAGCTCACCGGTCCGGGGACAGAGCACAGATACGCAGTATTTT. This sequence encodes CASSPVRGQSTDTQYF.

V gene TRBV9 combines with J gene TRBJ1-4; D may be TRBD1 (5 bases). The CDR3 contains 14 residues. V gave up 4 bases and J gave up 8 bases, with 15 bases separating them. Looked up from germline, CDR1 is SGDLS and CDR2 is YYNGEE. Here the CDR3 reads CASSRTPEREKLFF. CDR3 nucleotide sequence: TGTGCCAGCAGCCGGACACCCGAGAGAGAAAAACTGTTTTTT.

V gene TRBV29-1 combines with J gene TRBJ2-7, with D tentatively TRBD2 (6 bases). V was trimmed by 7 bases and J by 5 bases, leaving 15 bases between them. Germline V gene data show CDR1 as SQVTM and CDR2 as ANQGSEA. This CDR3 contains 12 residues. CDR3 sequence (DNA): TGCAGCGGACAAGGAGGGGACCACGAGCAGTACTTC. This translates into CSGQGGDHEQYF.

The CDR3 sequence: CASSFGVNTGELFF. CDR3 bases: TGCGCCAGCAGCTTCGGGGTGAACACCGGGGAGCTGTTTTTT. The V and J genes are TRBV5-1 and TRBJ2-2; D is perhaps TRBD2 (5 bases). Germline V gene sequence: CDR1 SGHRS, CDR2 YFSETQ. CDR3 length: 14 residues. Trimming shortened V by 2 bases and J by 1 base, and 6 bases separated the two germline ends.

This chain uses TRBV10-3 with TRBJ2-1, with 7 bases lining up with TRBD2. CDR1 ENHRY and CDR2 SYGVKD come from the germline V gene. The CDR3 is made up of 13 amino acids. Trimming at V came to 7 bases and at J to 5 bases, leaving 5 bases not matched to a gene. CDR3 sequence (DNA): TGTGCCATCACCGCGGGGGTAAACAATGAGCAGTTCTTC. This codes for CAITAGVNNEQFF.

V is TRBV7-9 and J is TRBJ2-7, with 8 bases matching TRBD1. The CDR3 contains 14 residues. Germline loops: CDR1 SEHNR, CDR2 FQNEAQ (reference sequence). V lost 5 bases, J lost 5 bases, and 8 bases stayed unmatched. This CDR3 is CASSPGQGGDEQYF. The CDR3 DNA is TGTGCCAGCAGCCCAGGACAGGGTGGTGACGAGCAGTACTTC.

This clone appeared once. This rearrangement joins TRBV7-3 to TRBJ2-1, with 13 positions matching TRBD2. J was trimmed by 7 bases and V by 5 bases; bases with no gene match: 5. The CDR3 loop spans 15 amino acids. Germline loops: CDR1 SGHTA, CDR2 FQGTGA. The CDR3 sequence: CASSLGLAGRNEQFF. The CDR3 DNA sequence: TGTGCCAGCAGCCTGGGACTAGCGGGGCGTAATGAGCAGTTCTTC. The full variable domain, in which reference TRBV7-3 and TRBJ2-1 provide the parts outside the CDR3, is GAGVSQTPSNKVTEKGKYVELRCDPISGHTALYWYRQSLGQGPEFLIYFQGTGAADDSGLPNDRFFAVRPEGSVSTLKIQRTERGDSAVYLCASSLGLAGRNEQFFGPGTRLTVL.

The V gene is TRBV5-5, the J gene TRBJ1-5; D uncertain. Germline V lookup: CDR1 SGHKS, CDR2 YYEKEE (reference sequence). V lost 3 bases and J lost 3, with 10 bases in between. The length of the CDR3 is 14 residues. CDR3 region: CASSSTGVNQPQHF. CDR3 nucleotide sequence: TGTGCCAGCAGCTCGACGGGTGTCAATCAGCCCCAGCATTTT.

The genes are TRBV29-1 and TRBJ2-5, with a tentative D call TRBD1 (5 bases). The germline gives CDR1 SQVTM, CDR2 ANQGSEA. Trimming pared 2 bases from V and 0 bases from J, leaving 7 bases between. The CDR3 is 13 residues long. CDR3 residues: CSVERQNQETQYF. CDR3 nucleotides: TGCAGCGTTGAAAGACAGAACCAAGAGACCCAGTACTTC.

The chain is built from TRBV16 and TRBJ1-1; possible D gene TRBD1, 5 bases. Looked up from germline, CDR1 is KGHSY and CDR2 is FQNENV. V shed 3 bases and J shed 4 bases, with 18 bases lying between them. The CDR3 consists of 16 residues. The CDR3 here is CASSHSGSTSGTEAFF. The CDR3 DNA reads TGTGCCAGCAGCCATTCAGGGTCCACTTCTGGCACTGAAGCTTTCTTT.

The chain uses TRBV5-4 and TRBJ2-3, with a tentative D call TRBD2 (6 bases). V lost 2 bases to trimming and J lost 9 bases, with 10 bases between them. In germline, CDR1 is SGHNT, CDR2 YYREEE (reference sequence). The CDR3 is 12 residues long. The CDR3 spells CASSFGGITQYF. The CDR3 DNA follows: TGTGCCAGCAGCTTCGGGGGAATCACGCAGTATTTT.

V and J are TRBV9 and TRBJ2-3, with 8 bases identical to TRBD2. Per germline, CDR1 SGDLS and CDR2 YYNGEE. The CDR3 totals 15 residues. With 1 base clipped from V and 1 base from J, the junction kept 2 bases outside the gene matches. CDR3 DNA: TGTGCCAGCAGCGTAACCGGGGGGGGCACAGATACGCAGTATTTT. It specifies CASSVTGGGTDTQYF. The full variable domain, rest sourced from reference TRBV9 and TRBJ2-3, is DSGVTQTPKHLITATGQRVTLRCSPRSGDLSVYWYQQSLDQGLQFLIQYYNGEERAKGNILERFSAQQFPDLHSELNLSSLELGDSALYFCASSVTGGGTDTQYFGPGTRLTVL.

In its sample, this clone was seen once. CDR3 in DNA: TGTGCCAGCAGCTTTTGGGGAGCCACTGAAGCTTTCTTT. It specifies CASSFWGATEAFF. The V and J genes are TRBV7-2 and TRBJ1-1, with D unclear. Germline V CDR1 and CDR2: SGHTA, FQGNSA. V lost 3 bases and J 4 bases, leaving 9 bases between the germline ends. This CDR3 comprises 13 residues.

The V and J genes are TRBV5-1 and TRBJ2-7; 8 nucleotides agree with TRBD1. Unmatched junction bases numbered 7, after V lost 1 base and J lost 4 bases. Germline V CDR1 and CDR2: SGHRS, YFSETQ. The CDR3 covers 15 residues. The CDR3: CASSLQDRDNYEQYF. The CDR3 region has the DNA TGCGCCAGCAGCTTGCAGGACAGGGATAATTACGAGCAGTACTTC.

About this clone itself: Other DNA sequences in the sample encode the same CDR3. CDR3 sequence: CASSLGAGAYNEQFF. Written as DNA, the CDR3 is TGCGCCAGCAGCTTGGGGGCGGGGGCGTACAATGAGCAGTTCTTC. The V and J genes are TRBV5-1 and TRBJ2-1, with D perhaps TRBD2 (7 bases). Germline CDR1 and CDR2: SGHRS and YFSETQ. Trimming took 0 bases from V and 4 from J, leaving 11 bases between them. This CDR3 region has 15 residues.

J is TRBJ2-7 and V is TRBV14; D is perhaps TRBD1 (6 bases). With 0 bases removed from V and 4 bases from J, the gap between germline ends came to 16 bases. Per germline, CDR1 SGHDN and CDR2 FVKESK. The CDR3 contains 16 residues. This CDR3 reads CASSQDPTGWFYEQYF. The CDR3 DNA is TGTGCCAGCAGCCAAGATCCCACAGGGTGGTTTTACGAGCAGTACTTC.